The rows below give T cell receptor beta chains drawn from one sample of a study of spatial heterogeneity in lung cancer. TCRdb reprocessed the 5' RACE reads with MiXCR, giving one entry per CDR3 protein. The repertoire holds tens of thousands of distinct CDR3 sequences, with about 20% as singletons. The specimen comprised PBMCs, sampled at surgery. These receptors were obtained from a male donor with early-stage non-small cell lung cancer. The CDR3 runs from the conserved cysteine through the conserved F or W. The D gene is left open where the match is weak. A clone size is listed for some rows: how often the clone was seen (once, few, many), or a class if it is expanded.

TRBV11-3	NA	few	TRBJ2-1	TGTGCCAGCAGCTTAGGTTCGGGGGGCTTCTCCTACAATGAGCAGTTCTTC	CASSLGSGGFSYNEQFF
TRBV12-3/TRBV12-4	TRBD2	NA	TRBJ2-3	TGTGCCAGCAGTGTGACTAGCGGGGGAACAGATACGCAGTATTTT	CASSVTSGGTDTQYF
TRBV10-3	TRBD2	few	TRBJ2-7	TGTGCCATCAGTGATAGCGGGAGGGCCGATGAGCAGTACTTC	CAISDSGRADEQYF
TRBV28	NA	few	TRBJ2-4	TGTGCCAGCAGTACCCCGGGGGCCAAAAACATTCAGTACTTC	CASSTPGAKNIQYF
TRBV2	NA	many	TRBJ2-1	TGTGCCAGCAGTGAGAGGTTCGGTGGAGAGCAGTTCTTC	CASSERFGGEQFF
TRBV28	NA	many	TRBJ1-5	TGTGCCACCACTGAGGCGCGCGGCAATCAGCCCCAGCATTTT	CATTEARGNQPQHF
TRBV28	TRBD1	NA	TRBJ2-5	TGTGCCAGCAGTCTGGACAGGGGAAAAGAGACCCAGTACTTC	CASSLDRGKETQYF
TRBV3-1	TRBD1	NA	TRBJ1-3	TGTGCCACCTCACAGGGGGGCTCTTACTCTGGAAACACCATATATTTT	CATSQGGSYSGNTIYF
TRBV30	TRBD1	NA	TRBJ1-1	TGTGCCTGGAGTCGGACAGGGGCTGAAGCTTTCTTT	CAWSRTGAEAFF
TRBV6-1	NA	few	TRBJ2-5	TGTGCCAGCAGTGAGGTTCTGATCCAAGAGACCCAGTACTTC	CASSEVLIQETQYF
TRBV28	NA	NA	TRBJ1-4	TGTGCCAGCAGTCCCAACAGGCGGTTATCCAGAAAACTGTTTTTT	CASSPNRRLSRKLFF
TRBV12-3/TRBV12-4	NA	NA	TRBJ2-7	TGTGCCAGCAGTTCTTCAAGGGTGGGAGGAAATATAGGCGAGCAGTACTTC	CASSSSRVGGNIGEQYF
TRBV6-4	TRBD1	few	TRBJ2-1	TGTGCCAGCAGCGGGGACAGGGGGTCTTCCTACAATGAGCAGTTCTTC	CASSGDRGSSYNEQFF
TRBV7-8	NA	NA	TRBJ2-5	TGTGCCACAACCGCAAAAGAGACCCAGTACTTC	CATTAKETQYF
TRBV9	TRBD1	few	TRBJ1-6	TGTGCCAGCAGCGTAACCACAGGGGGCGATTCACCCCTCCACTTT	CASSVTTGGDSPLHF
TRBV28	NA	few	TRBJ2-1	TGTGCCAGCAGTTCAACATACAATGAGCAGTTCTTC	CASSSTYNEQFF
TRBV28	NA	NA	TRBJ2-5	TGTGCCAGCAGTAGAGGGAGTGTAGAGACCCAGTACTTC	CASSRGSVETQYF
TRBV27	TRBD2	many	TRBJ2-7	TGTGCCACCGAACTAGCGGGAGGTGGTAAGCAGTACTTC	CATELAGGGKQYF
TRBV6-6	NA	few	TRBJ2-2	TGTGTCACAGCACCCCCGGGCGGATCCACCCTCGGGCTGTTTTTT	CVTAPPGGSTLGLFF
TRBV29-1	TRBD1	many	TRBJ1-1	TGCAGCGCTACCGGGACAGGGATGAACACTGAAGCTTTCTTT	CSATGTGMNTEAFF
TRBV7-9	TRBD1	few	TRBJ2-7	TGTGCCAGCAGCTTAGACGGGACAGCCTACGAGCAGTACTTC	CASSLDGTAYEQYF
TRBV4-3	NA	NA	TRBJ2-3	TGCGCCAGCAGCCAAGCTTCGGCAGGGTCAGATACGCAGTATTTT	CASSQASAGSDTQYF
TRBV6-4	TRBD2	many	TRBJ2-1	TGTGCCAGCAGTGACAAGGGTAGCGGGGGTGATGAGCAGTTCTTC	CASSDKGSGGDEQFF
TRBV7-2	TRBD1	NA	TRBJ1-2	TGTGCCAGCAGCTTAGGGACAGGGGGCGCGAGCTATGGCTACACCTTC	CASSLGTGGASYGYTF
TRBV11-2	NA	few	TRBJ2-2	TGTGCCAGCAGTTCCGGGGGTTCGAACACCGGGGAGCTGTTTTTT	CASSSGGSNTGELFF
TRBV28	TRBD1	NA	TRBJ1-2	TGTGCCAGCAGTTTAGGCGGACAGGGTAGCTATGGCTACACCTTC	CASSLGGQGSYGYTF
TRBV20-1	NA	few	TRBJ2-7	TGCAGTGCTAGGTTGGGTTCCTACGAGCAGTACTTC	CSARLGSYEQYF
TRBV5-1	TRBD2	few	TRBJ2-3	TGCGCCAGCAGCCCGGGGGGGTTGGATACGCAGTATTTT	CASSPGGLDTQYF
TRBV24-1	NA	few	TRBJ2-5	TGTGCCACCAGTGATAACCGACAGCAAGAGACCCAGTACTTC	CATSDNRQQETQYF
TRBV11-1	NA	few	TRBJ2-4	TGTGCCAGCAGCTTGGAAGGGGGGACAGAACGGAACATTCAGTACTTC	CASSLEGGTERNIQYF
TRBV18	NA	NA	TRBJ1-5	TGTGCCAGCTCACCACCTTACCGACCCCAGCATTTT	CASSPPYRPQHF
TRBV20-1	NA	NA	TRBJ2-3	TGCAGTGCTAGAGAACGTAAAGCGGGACACACAGATACGCAGTATTTT	CSARERKAGHTDTQYF
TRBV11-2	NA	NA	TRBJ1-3	TGTGCCAGCAGCTTAGGGGGACCGGGGCATGGAAACACCATATATTTT	CASSLGGPGHGNTIYF
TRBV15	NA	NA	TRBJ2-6	TGTGCCACCAGCAGAGAGGCAGCTGGGGCCAACGTCCTGACTTTC	CATSREAAGANVLTF
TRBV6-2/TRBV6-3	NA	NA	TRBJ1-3	TGTGCCAGCAAGGACGGCAGATTCTCTGGAAACACCATATATTTT	CASKDGRFSGNTIYF
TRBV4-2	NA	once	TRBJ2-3	TGTGCCAGCAGCCAAGAGAATAACGGGGGTTCACAGTATTTT	CASSQENNGGSQYF
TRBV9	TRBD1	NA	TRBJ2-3	TGTGCCAGCAGCGTAGGGAAACTGGACAGGGGGCTCTACACAGATACGCAGTATTTT	CASSVGKLDRGLYTDTQYF
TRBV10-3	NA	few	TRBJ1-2	TGTGCCATCAGCAGGGTCGAGGATGGCTACACCTTC	CAISRVEDGYTF
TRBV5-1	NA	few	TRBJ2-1	TGCGCCAGCAGCCCACAGGCCGTCTCTTACAATGAGCAGTTCTTC	CASSPQAVSYNEQFF
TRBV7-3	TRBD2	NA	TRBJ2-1	TGTGCCAGCAGCTTGCGTGCAGCACTAGCGGGAGCTGATGAGCAGTTCTTC	CASSLRAALAGADEQFF
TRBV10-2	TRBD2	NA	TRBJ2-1	TGCGCCAGCAAGGGACAGAGCGGGAGGGGGGATGAGCAGTTCTTC	CASKGQSGRGDEQFF
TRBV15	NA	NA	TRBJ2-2	TGTGCCACCAGCCCCCGGACACAATGGAACACCGGGGAGCTGTTTTTT	CATSPRTQWNTGELFF
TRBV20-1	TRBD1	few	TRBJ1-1	TGCAGTGCCGGGACAGGGACCGAAGCTTTCTTT	CSAGTGTEAFF
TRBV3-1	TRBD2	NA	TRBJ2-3	TGTGCCAGCAGCCCTTGGACTAGCGGGAACACAGATACGCAGTATTTT	CASSPWTSGNTDTQYF
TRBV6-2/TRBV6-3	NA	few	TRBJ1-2	TGTGCCAGCAGTTACTCCGGACGGGTAAAGGGTGGCTACACCTTC	CASSYSGRVKGGYTF
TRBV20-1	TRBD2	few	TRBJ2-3	TGCAGTGCTCCGACAAAAATACTAGCGGGGAGCACAGATACGCAGTATTTT	CSAPTKILAGSTDTQYF
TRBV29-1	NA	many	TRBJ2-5	TGCAGCGTTCGTGGGTCACAAGAGACCCAGTACTTC	CSVRGSQETQYF